The 4 T cell receptor beta chains in this list originate from one sample, sequenced in a study of T cells in Graves' hyperthyroidism and ophthalmopathy. Using RNA transcripts as the source, TCR beta CDR3 regions were amplified. An initial round of RT-PCR targeting the TCR CDR3 relied on the HTBI primer set. TCRdb processed the multiplex PCR reads anew with MiXCR; each CDR3 protein has one entry. Of some 500,000 distinct CDR3 sequences listed, around 15% are singletons. The sequencing input was blood. These receptors originate from a woman aged 18-35 years with Graves' hyperthyroidism.

This clonotype was observed many times. The J gene is TRBJ1-4, the V gene TRBV7-7; D gene unclear. Deletions cut 5 bases from V and 3 bases from J, with 7 bases between. CDR3 length equals 13 residues. The germline gives CDR1 SSHAT, CDR2 FNYEAQ (reference sequence). This CDR3 reads CASSPQANEKLFF. CDR3 DNA sequence: TGTGCCAGCAGCCCGCAGGCTAATGAAAAACTGTTTTTT.

Ten or more counts support this clonotype. V is TRBV5-1 and J is TRBJ1-2, with unresolved D. In germline, CDR1 is SGHRS, CDR2 YFSETQ. The length of the CDR3 is 13 residues. Trimming pared 0 bases from V and 4 bases from J, leaving 7 bases between. The CDR3 DNA reads TGCGCCAGCAGCTTGGGGGGTCCCTATGGCTACACCTTC. Residues: CASSLGGPYGYTF.

A note on this clonotype: A much larger clone differs by one base, so this may be a read error. This chain uses TRBV2 with TRBJ2-7, with TRBD2 identical over 14 bases. CDR1 and CDR2 (germline): SNHLY, FYNNEI. CDR3 length: 14 residues. Trimming cost V 4 bases and J 7 bases; bases outside gene matches: 3. The CDR3 DNA reads as TGTGCCAGCAGTGGGACTAGCGGGGGGAATGAGCAGTACTTC. As protein: CASSGTSGGNEQYF. The variable domain in full, with the rest retrieved from reference TRBV2 and TRBJ2-7, is EPEVTQTPSHQVTQMGQEVILRCVPISNHLYFYWYRQILGQKVEFLVSFYNNEISEKSEIFDDQFSVERPDGSNFTLKIRSTKLEDSAMYFCASSGTSGGNEQYFGPGTRLTVT.

There are many counts of this clonotype. This chain links TRBV7-2 with TRBJ2-7; 11 nucleotides align to TRBD2. The CDR3 contains 17 residues. With 4 bases clipped from V and 1 base from J, the junction kept 9 bases outside the gene matches. Germline CDR1 is SGHTA and CDR2 is FQGNSA. Here the CDR3 DNA reads TGTGCCAGCAGCTCTCACATAGCGGGAGGGGGGTCCTACGAGCAGTACGTC. It encodes CASSSHIAGGGSYEQYV.